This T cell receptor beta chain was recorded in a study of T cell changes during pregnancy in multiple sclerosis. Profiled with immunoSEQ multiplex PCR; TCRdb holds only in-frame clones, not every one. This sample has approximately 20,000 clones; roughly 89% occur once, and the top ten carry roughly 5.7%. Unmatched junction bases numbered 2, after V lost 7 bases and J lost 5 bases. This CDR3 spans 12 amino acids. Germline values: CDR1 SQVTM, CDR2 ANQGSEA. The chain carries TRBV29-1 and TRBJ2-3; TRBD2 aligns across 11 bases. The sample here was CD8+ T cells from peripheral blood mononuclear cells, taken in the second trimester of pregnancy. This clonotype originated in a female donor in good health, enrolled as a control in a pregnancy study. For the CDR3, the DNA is TGCAGCGCCGGACTAGCGGGAGATACGCAGTATTTT. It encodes CSAGLAGDTQYF.